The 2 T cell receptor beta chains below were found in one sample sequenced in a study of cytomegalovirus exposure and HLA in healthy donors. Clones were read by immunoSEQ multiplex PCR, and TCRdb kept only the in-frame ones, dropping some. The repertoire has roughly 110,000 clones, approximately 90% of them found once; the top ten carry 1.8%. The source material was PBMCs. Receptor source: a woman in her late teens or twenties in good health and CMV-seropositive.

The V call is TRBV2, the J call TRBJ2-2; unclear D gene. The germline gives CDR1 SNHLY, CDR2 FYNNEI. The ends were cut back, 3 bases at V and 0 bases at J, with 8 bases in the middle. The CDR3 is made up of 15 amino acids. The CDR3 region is CASSEQFTNTGELFF. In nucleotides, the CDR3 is TGTGCCAGCAGTGAGCAGTTCACGAACACCGGGGAGCTGTTTTTT.

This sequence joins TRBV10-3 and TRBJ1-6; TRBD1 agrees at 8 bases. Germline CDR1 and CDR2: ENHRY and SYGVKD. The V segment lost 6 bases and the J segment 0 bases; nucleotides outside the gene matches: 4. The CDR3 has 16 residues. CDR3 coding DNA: TGTGCCATCAGCGGGACAGGAAGCTCCTATAATTCACCCCTCCACTTT. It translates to CAISGTGSSYNSPLHF.